The 9 T cell receptor beta chains listed next were all sequenced from one sample in a study of T-cell reconstitution after alpha-beta-depleted transplantation in children. The TCRbeta library was prepared with unique molecular identifiers. TCRdb reprocessed the PCR reads with MiXCR, giving one entry per CDR3 protein. The data show over 200,000 distinct CDR3 sequences, about a tenth seen once. The sequencing here drew on PBMCs, taken before TCRalphabeta/CD19-depleted stem cell transplant. Every receptor here comes from a child less than two years old with acute myeloid leukemia, due to receive a stem cell transplant.

This clonotype was observed at least ten times. This chain connects TRBV9 to TRBJ2-1, with TRBD2 matching over 9 bases. V lost 0 bases, J lost 5 bases, and 3 bases stayed unmatched. Per germline, CDR1 SGDLS and CDR2 YYNGEE. CDR3 length: 15 residues. This chain's CDR3 is CASSVGTSDHNEQFF. The DNA of the CDR3 is TGTGCCAGCAGCGTAGGGACTAGCGACCACAATGAGCAGTTCTTC.

Only a few counts were recorded for this clonotype. CDR3 amino acids: CASSLDAGVSYNEQFF. CDR3 bases: TGTGCCAGCAGTTTAGACGCGGGAGTCTCCTACAATGAGCAGTTCTTC. The chain recombines TRBV12-3 or TRBV12-4 with TRBJ2-1, with 7 bases identical to TRBD2. Unmatched junction bases numbered 3, after V lost 1 base and J lost 0 bases. The CDR3 runs to 16 residues.

V and J are TRBV30 and TRBJ2-2, with D maybe TRBD1 (5 bases). The CDR3 sequence is 12 residues long. Germline CDR1 is GTSNPN and CDR2 is SVGIG (reference sequence). The chain's CDR3 is CALPGFTGELFF. The CDR3 nucleotides read TGTGCTTTACCAGGGTTTACCGGGGAGCTGTTTTTT.

This clonotype was counted at least ten times. The chain links TRBV27 to TRBJ2-2; 13 nucleotides line up with TRBD2. Per germline, CDR1 MNHEY and CDR2 SMNVEV (reference sequence). This CDR3 contains 18 residues. V was clipped by 6 bases and J by 3 bases; unmatched bases: 10. As DNA, the CDR3 is TGTGCCAGCAGCCCGGGCCGGGGACTAGCGGGATACACCGGGGAGCTGTTTTTT. It yields the protein CASSPGRGLAGYTGELFF.

This clonotype was counted at least ten times. The chain combines TRBV7-3 with TRBJ2-2; TRBD2 matches at 12 bases. The CDR3 is made up of 18 amino acids. Germline CDR1 reads SGHTA; CDR2 reads FQGTGA. V shed 5 bases, J shed 4 bases, and the junction held 11 bases outside the gene matches. CDR3 in amino acids: CASSRGTSGPGGTGELFF. CDR3 bases: TGTGCCAGCAGCCGAGGGACTAGCGGGCCAGGCGGCACCGGGGAGCTGTTTTTT.

This clonotype was detected many times. The CDR3 protein is CSASRSYTQYF. CDR3 nucleotide sequence: TGCAGTGCTAGTAGGTCGTATACGCAGTATTTT. V gene TRBV20-1 combines with J gene TRBJ2-3; D uncertain. The length of the CDR3 is 11 residues. V lost 3 bases, J lost 7 bases, and 8 bases lay in between. Germline CDR1 reads DFQATT; CDR2 reads SNEGSKA (reference sequence).

This clonotype was picked up many times. J is TRBJ2-2 and V is TRBV6-5; 8 positions match TRBD2. Unmatched junction bases numbered 6, after V lost 3 bases and J lost 3 bases. The CDR3 sequence is 16 residues long. Germline-derived CDR1 and CDR2 are MNHEY and SVGAGI. The CDR3 region is CASSYGSGGYTGELFF. DNA for the CDR3: TGTGCCAGCAGTTATGGGAGCGGGGGTTACACCGGGGAGCTGTTTTTT.

This clonotype was seen only a few times. The chain carries TRBV20-1 and TRBJ1-2, with 9 bases identical to TRBD1. The CDR3 extends over 14 amino acids. The J segment lost 8 bases and the V segment lost 1 base, leaving 8 bases of the junction unmatched. CDR1 DFQATT and CDR2 SNEGSKA come from the germline V gene (reference sequence). CDR3 nucleotides: TGCAGTGCTAGAGTCCTACAGGGGGCGGGAGGCTACACCTTC. This gives the protein CSARVLQGAGGYTF.

This clonotype was counted at least ten times. CDR3 protein: CSARGLGSLGEQFF. Here the CDR3 DNA reads TGCAGTGCTAGAGGACTAGGATCCCTCGGGGAGCAGTTCTTC. The gene calls are TRBV20-1 and TRBJ2-1; D is possibly TRBD2 (6 bases). Germline values: CDR1 DFQATT, CDR2 SNEGSKA (reference sequence). With 1 base removed from V and 10 bases from J, the gap between germline ends came to 17 bases. The CDR3 consists of 14 residues.